This section outlines one T cell receptor (beta chain) sequence together with its context. Its antigen is not identified. Trimming removed 5 bases from V and 9 bases from J; junction bases left unmatched: 8. Germline V lookup: CDR1 SGHVS, CDR2 FQNEAQ. The CDR3 runs 15 residues. 5'RACE, which relied on constant-segment primers, yielded TCR alpha and TCR beta cDNA libraries carrying sample barcodes and UMIs. TCRdb reprocessed the 5' RACE reads with MiXCR, giving one entry per CDR3 protein. This sample has hundreds of thousands of distinct CDR3 sequences, with about 24% found just once. This sample is part of a study of T-cell memory formation after mild COVID-19. General study points: Clones that contracted clustered mainly in CM and EM if CD4+ and in EMRA if CD8+.

The sequence derives from an adult woman who had mild COVID-19 (a few samples of this study predate the infection). Cell type and time point are not known. Sample: PBMCs or a T cell subset sorted from them (not recorded which). The rearrangement joins TRBV7-8 to TRBJ2-1; 12 bases are shared with TRBD2. The CDR3 loop is CASSTGLAGSGEQFF. Here the CDR3 DNA reads TGTGCCAGCAGCACGGGACTAGCGGGTTCGGGTGAGCAGTTCTTC.